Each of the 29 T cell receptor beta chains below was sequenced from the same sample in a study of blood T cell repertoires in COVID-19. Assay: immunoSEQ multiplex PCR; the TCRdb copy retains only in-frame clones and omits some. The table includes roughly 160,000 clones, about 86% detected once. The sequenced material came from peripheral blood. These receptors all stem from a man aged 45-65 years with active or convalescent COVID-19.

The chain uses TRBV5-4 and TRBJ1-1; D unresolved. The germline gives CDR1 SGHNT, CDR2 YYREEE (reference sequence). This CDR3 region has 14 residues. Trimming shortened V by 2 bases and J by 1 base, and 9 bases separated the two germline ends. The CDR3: CASSFWAQNTEAFF. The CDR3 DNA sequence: TGTGCCAGCAGCTTTTGGGCGCAGAACACTGAAGCTTTCTTT. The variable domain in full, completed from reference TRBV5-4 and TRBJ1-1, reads ETGVTQSPTHLIKTRGQQVTLRCSSQSGHNTVSWYQQALGQGPQFIFQYYREEENGRGNFPPRFSGLQFPNYSSELNVNALELDDSALYLCASSFWAQNTEAFFGQGTRLTVV.

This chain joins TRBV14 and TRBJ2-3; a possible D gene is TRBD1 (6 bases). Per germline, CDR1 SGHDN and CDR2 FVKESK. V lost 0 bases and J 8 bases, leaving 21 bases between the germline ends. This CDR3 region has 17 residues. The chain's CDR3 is CASSQDLGWGLLVTQYF. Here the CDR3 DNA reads TGTGCCAGCAGCCAAGATCTGGGTTGGGGGCTTCTCGTTACGCAGTATTTT. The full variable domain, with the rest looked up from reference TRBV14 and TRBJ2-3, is EAGVTQFPSHSVIEKGQTVTLRCDPISGHDNLYWYRRVMGKEIKFLLHFVKESKQDESGMPNNRFLAERTGGTYSTLKVQPAELEDSGVYFCASSQDLGWGLLVTQYFGPGTRLTVL.

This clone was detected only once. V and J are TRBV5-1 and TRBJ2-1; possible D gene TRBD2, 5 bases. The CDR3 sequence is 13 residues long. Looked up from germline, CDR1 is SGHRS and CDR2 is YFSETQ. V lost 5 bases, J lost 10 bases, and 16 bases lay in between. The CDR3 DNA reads TGCGCCAGCAGGGGAGTAGGTTTGGAAGAGCAGTTCTTC. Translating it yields CASRGVGLEEQFF.

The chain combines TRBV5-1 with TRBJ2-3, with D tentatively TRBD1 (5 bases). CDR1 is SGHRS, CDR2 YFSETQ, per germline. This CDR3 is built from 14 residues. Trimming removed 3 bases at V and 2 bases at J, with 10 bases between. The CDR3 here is CASSSQEITDTQYF. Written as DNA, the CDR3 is TGCGCCAGCAGCTCACAGGAGATCACAGATACGCAGTATTTT.

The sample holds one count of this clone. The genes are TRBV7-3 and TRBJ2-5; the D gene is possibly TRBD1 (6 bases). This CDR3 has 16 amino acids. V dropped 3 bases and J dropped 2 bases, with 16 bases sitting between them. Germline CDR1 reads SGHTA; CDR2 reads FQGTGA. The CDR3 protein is CASSLAPHRAQETQYF. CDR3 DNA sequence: TGTGCCAGCAGCTTGGCGCCTCACAGGGCTCAAGAGACCCAGTACTTC.

CDR3 protein: CSARAGHEQYF. The CDR3 coding sequence is TGCAGTGCTAGAGCAGGGCACGAGCAGTACTTC. The chain links TRBV20-1 to TRBJ2-7; the D gene is possibly TRBD1 (5 bases). This CDR3 comprises 11 residues. Trimming cost V 1 base and J 5 bases, with 6 bases left between them. The germline CDR1 and CDR2 sequences are DFQATT and SNEGSKA (reference sequence).

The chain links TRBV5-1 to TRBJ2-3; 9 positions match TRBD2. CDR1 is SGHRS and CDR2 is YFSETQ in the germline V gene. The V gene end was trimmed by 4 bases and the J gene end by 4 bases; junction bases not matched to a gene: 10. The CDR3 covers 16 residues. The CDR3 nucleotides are TGCGCCAGCAGCGCTCGCGGGGGGGATTTCGCAGATACGCAGTATTTT. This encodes CASSARGGDFADTQYF.

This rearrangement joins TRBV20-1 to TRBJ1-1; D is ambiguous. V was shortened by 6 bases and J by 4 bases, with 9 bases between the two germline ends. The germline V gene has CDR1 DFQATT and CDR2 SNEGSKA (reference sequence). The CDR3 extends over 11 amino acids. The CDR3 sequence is CSALRATEAFF. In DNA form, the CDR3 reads TGCAGTGCCCTACGAGCCACTGAAGCTTTCTTT.

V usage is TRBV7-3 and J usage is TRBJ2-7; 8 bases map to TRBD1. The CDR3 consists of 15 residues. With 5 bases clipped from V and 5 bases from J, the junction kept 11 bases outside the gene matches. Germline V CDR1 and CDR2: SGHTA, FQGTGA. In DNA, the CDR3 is TGTGCCAGCAGCAGCTCAGGGGGCGCGGGTGACGAGCAGTACTTC. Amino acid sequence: CASSSSGGAGDEQYF.

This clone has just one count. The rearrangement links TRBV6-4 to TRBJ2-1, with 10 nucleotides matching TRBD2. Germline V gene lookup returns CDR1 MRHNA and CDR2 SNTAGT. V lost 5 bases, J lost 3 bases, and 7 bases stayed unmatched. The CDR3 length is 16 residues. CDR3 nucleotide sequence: TGTGCCAGCAGTTACGTCCGGACTAGCGGCTACAATGAGCAGTTCTTC. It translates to CASSYVRTSGYNEQFF.

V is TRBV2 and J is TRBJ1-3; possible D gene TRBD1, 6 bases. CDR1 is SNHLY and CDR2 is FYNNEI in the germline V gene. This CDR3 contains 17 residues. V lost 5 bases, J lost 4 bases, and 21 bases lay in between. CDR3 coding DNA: TGTGCCAGCAGTAACCCCAGCAGGGGAAACGTCGGAAACACCATATATTTT. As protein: CASSNPSRGNVGNTIYF.

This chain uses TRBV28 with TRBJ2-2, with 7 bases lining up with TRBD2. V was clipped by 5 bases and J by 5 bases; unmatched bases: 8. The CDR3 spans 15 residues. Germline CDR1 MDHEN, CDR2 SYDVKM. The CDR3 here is CASSVPGEGTGELFF. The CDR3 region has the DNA TGTGCCAGCAGTGTGCCCGGGGAGGGGACCGGGGAGCTGTTTTTT.

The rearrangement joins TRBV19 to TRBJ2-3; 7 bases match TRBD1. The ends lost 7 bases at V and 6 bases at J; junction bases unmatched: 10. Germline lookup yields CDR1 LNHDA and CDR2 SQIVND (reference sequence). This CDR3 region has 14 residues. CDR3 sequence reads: CASTPTGLRDTQYF. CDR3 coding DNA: TGTGCCAGTACCCCGACAGGGCTTAGGGATACGCAGTATTTT.

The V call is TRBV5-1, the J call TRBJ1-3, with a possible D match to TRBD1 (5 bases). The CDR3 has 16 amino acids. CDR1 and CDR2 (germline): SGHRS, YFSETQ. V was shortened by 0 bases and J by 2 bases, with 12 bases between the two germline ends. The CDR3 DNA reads TGCGCCAGCAGCTTGGACGGGGGAGGACCTGGAAACACCATATATTTT. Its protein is CASSLDGGGPGNTIYF.

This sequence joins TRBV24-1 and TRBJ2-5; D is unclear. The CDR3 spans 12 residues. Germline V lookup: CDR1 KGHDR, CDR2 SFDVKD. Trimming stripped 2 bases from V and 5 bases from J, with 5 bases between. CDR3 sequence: CATSDSVETQYF. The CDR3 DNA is TGTGCCACCAGTGATTCTGTTGAGACCCAGTACTTC.

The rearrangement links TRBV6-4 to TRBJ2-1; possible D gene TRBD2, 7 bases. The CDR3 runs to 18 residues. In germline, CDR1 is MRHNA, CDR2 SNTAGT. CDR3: CAPRGRVDVDCPYNEQFF. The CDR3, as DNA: TGTGCTCCGCGGGGGCGGGTTGACGTTGATTGCCCCTACAATGAGCAGTTCTTC.

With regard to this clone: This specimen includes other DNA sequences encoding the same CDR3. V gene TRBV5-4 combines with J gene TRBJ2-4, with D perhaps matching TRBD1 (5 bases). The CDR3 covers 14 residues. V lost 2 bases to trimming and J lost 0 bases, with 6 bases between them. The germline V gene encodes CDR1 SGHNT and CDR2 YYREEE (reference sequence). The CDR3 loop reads CASSFQGAKNIQYF. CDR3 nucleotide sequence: TGTGCCAGCAGCTTTCAGGGAGCCAAAAACATTCAGTACTTC.

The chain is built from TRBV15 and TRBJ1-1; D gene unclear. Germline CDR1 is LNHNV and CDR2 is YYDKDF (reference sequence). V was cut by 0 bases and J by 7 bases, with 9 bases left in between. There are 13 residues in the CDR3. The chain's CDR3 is CATSRDRGYEAFF. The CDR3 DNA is TGTGCCACCAGCAGAGATCGAGGATATGAAGCTTTCTTT.

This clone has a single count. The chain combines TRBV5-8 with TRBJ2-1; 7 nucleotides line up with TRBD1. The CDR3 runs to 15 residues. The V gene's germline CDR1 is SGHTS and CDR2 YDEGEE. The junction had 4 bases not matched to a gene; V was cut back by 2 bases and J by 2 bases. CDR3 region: CASSFEGATYNEQFF. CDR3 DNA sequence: TGTGCCAGCAGCTTCGAGGGGGCCACCTACAATGAGCAGTTCTTC.

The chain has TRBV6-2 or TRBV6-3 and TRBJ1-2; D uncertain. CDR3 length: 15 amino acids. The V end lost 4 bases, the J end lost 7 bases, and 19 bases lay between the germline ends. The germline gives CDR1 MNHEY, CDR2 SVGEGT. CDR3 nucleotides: TGTGCCAGCAGTTTAGAGGGATTCGGCCTCTCTGGCTACACCTTC. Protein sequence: CASSLEGFGLSGYTF.

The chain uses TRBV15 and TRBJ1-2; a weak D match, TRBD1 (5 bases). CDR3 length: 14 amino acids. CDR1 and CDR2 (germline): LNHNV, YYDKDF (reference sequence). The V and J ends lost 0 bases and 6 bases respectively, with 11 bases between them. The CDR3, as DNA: TGTGCCACCAGCAGAGATCGAGAAGGGGATGGCTACACCTTC. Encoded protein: CATSRDREGDGYTF.

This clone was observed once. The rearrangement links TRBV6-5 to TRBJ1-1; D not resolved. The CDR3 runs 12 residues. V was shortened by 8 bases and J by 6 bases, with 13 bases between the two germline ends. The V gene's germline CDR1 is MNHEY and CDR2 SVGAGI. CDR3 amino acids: CASYRGEPEAFF. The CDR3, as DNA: TGTGCCAGCTACCGAGGCGAGCCTGAAGCTTTCTTT.

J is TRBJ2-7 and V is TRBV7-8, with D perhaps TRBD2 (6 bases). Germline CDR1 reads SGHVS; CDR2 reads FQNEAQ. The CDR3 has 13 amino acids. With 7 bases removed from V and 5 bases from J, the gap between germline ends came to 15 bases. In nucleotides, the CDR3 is TGTGCCAGCAACACGGGACTCCAGGACGAGCAGTACTTC. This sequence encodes CASNTGLQDEQYF.

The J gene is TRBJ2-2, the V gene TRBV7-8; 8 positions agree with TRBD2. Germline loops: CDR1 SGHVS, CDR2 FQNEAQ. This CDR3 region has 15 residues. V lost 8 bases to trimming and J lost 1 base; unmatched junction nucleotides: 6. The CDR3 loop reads CASGRGGMNTGELFF. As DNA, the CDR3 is TGTGCCAGCGGTCGGGGGGGAATGAACACCGGGGAGCTGTTTTTT.

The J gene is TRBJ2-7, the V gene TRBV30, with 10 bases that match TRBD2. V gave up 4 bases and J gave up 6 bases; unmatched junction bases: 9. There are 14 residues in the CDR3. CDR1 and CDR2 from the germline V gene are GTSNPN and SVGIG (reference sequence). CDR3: CAWMQSGRAGEQYF. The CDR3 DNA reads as TGTGCCTGGATGCAGAGCGGGAGGGCCGGCGAGCAGTACTTC.

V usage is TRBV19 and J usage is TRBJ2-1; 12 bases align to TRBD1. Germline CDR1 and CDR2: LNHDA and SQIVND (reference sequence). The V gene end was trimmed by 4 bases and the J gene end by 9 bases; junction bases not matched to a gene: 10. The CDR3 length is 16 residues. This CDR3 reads CASSTKTGTGGGEQFF. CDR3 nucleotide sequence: TGTGCCAGTAGTACCAAAACCGGGACAGGGGGCGGTGAGCAGTTCTTC.

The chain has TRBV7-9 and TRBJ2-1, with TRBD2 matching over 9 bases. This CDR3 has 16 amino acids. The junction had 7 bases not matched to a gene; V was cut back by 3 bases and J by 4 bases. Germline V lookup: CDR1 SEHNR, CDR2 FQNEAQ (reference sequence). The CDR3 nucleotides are TGTGCCAGCAGCTTGAACCCAGCGGGGGGATACAATGAGCAGTTCTTC. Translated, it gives CASSLNPAGGYNEQFF.

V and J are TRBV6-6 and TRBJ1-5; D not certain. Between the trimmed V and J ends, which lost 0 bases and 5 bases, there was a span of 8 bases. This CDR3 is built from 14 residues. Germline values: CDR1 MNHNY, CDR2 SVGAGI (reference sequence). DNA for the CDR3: TGTGCCAGCAGTTACTCGACTCCTCATCAGCCCCAGCATTTT. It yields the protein CASSYSTPHQPQHF.

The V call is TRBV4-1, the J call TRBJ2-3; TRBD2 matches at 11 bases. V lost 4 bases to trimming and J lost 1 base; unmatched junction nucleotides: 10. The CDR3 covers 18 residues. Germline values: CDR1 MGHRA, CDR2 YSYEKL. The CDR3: CASSLTGLAGGRTDTQYF. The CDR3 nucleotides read TGCGCCAGCAGCCTTACGGGGCTAGCGGGGGGTCGCACAGATACGCAGTATTTT.